Listed below are T cell receptor beta chains from one sample, sequenced in a study of T-cell reconstitution after alpha-beta-depleted transplantation in children. TCRdb re-called the PCR reads with MiXCR, one entry per CDR3 protein. Among 900,000 or so distinct CDR3 sequences, around 15% were seen once, and the ten largest hold around 5.3%. The sample in question was PBMCs, mostly from graft donor cells, obtained 360 days after TCRalphabeta/CD19-depleted stem cell transplant. The source is a male patient younger than 18 who had a stem cell transplant for acute lymphoblastic leukemia, so the T cells may come from the graft donor. CDR3s include the opening cysteine and the closing phenylalanine or tryptophan. The order of the fields is CDR3 length, V gene, J gene, clone size, D gene, CDR3 protein, CDR3 DNA. The D gene is left open where the match is weak. Expanded clones are given a class, and other clones once, few, many or no size at all.

CDR3 length: 14
V gene: TRBV20-1
J gene: TRBJ2-1
clone size: .
D gene: .
CDR3 protein: CSAYGASSYNEQFF
CDR3 DNA: TGCAGTGCTTATGGGGCCAGCTCCTACAATGAGCAGTTCTTC

CDR3 length: 14
V gene: TRBV12-3/TRBV12-4
J gene: TRBJ2-2
clone size: .
D gene: .
CDR3 protein: CASSPLAPTGELFF
CDR3 DNA: TGTGCCAGCAGTCCCCTGGCTCCCACCGGGGAGCTGTTTTTT

CDR3 length: 13
V gene: TRBV30
J gene: TRBJ2-4
clone size: few
D gene: TRBD2
CDR3 protein: CAWRPTSVPIQYF
CDR3 DNA: TGTGCCTGGAGGCCGACTAGCGTCCCCATTCAGTACTTC

CDR3 length: 18
V gene: TRBV12-5
J gene: TRBJ2-3
clone size: few
D gene: TRBD2
CDR3 protein: CASGSYLGLAGVTDTQYF
CDR3 DNA: TGTGCTAGTGGTTCGTACCTTGGACTAGCGGGAGTCACAGATACGCAGTATTTT

CDR3 length: 17
V gene: TRBV7-9
J gene: TRBJ2-7
clone size: .
D gene: TRBD2
CDR3 protein: CASSLADGTSLAYEQYF
CDR3 DNA: TGTGCCAGCAGCTTAGCAGACGGGACTAGCTTAGCCTACGAGCAGTACTTC

CDR3 length: 16
V gene: TRBV5-1
J gene: TRBJ2-1
clone size: few
D gene: TRBD2
CDR3 protein: CASSLLTRETGNEQFF
CDR3 DNA: TGCGCCAGCAGCTTGCTAACGCGGGAGACGGGTAATGAGCAGTTCTTC

CDR3 length: 14
V gene: TRBV5-1
J gene: TRBJ2-7
clone size: .
D gene: TRBD2
CDR3 protein: CASSPLTSGYEQYF
CDR3 DNA: TGCGCCAGCAGCCCTCTAACTAGCGGTTACGAGCAGTACTTC

CDR3 length: 14
V gene: TRBV7-3
J gene: TRBJ2-1
clone size: few
D gene: .
CDR3 protein: CASSLIPERGEQFF
CDR3 DNA: TGTGCCAGCAGCTTAATCCCGGAAAGAGGGGAGCAGTTCTTC

CDR3 length: 16
V gene: TRBV12-3/TRBV12-4
J gene: TRBJ2-2
clone size: few
D gene: TRBD1
CDR3 protein: CASSFQGAISTGELFF
CDR3 DNA: TGTGCCAGCAGTTTTCAGGGGGCAATTTCGACCGGGGAGCTGTTTTTT

CDR3 length: 14
V gene: TRBV11-1
J gene: TRBJ2-7
clone size: .
D gene: .
CDR3 protein: CASSLDAPYYEQYF
CDR3 DNA: TGTGCCAGCAGCTTAGATGCGCCATACTACGAGCAGTACTTC

CDR3 length: 14
V gene: TRBV12-3/TRBV12-4
J gene: TRBJ2-7
clone size: few
D gene: TRBD1
CDR3 protein: CASRPGQGFYEQYF
CDR3 DNA: TGTGCCAGCAGACCCGGACAGGGTTTCTACGAGCAGTACTTC

CDR3 length: 17
V gene: TRBV6-5
J gene: TRBJ2-7
clone size: few
D gene: .
CDR3 protein: CASSYSGGRIAFYEQYF
CDR3 DNA: TGTGCCAGCAGTTACTCCGGGGGGCGAATTGCTTTCTACGAGCAGTACTTC

CDR3 length: 13
V gene: TRBV9
J gene: TRBJ2-5
clone size: .
D gene: .
CDR3 protein: CASSGGLGGTQYF
CDR3 DNA: TGTGCCAGCAGCGGGGGACTCGGGGGGACCCAGTACTTC

CDR3 length: 15
V gene: TRBV6-1
J gene: TRBJ1-1
clone size: .
D gene: TRBD1
CDR3 protein: CASSLSDRGWTEAFF
CDR3 DNA: TGTGCCAGCAGTCTATCCGACAGGGGGTGGACTGAAGCTTTCTTT

CDR3 length: 13
V gene: TRBV5-1
J gene: TRBJ2-1
clone size: many
D gene: .
CDR3 protein: CASSPRDAGEQFF
CDR3 DNA: TGCGCCAGCAGCCCGAGAGATGCGGGTGAGCAGTTCTTC

CDR3 length: 18
V gene: TRBV7-6
J gene: TRBJ2-5
clone size: few
D gene: TRBD1
CDR3 protein: CASSSWGGQGRFQETQYF
CDR3 DNA: TGTGCCAGCAGCTCCTGGGGGGGACAGGGAAGGTTCCAAGAGACCCAGTACTTC

CDR3 length: 13
V gene: TRBV20-1
J gene: TRBJ2-7
clone size: few
D gene: .
CDR3 protein: CSARVGLLGEQYF
CDR3 DNA: TGCAGTGCTAGGGTCGGCCTTCTAGGGGAGCAGTACTTC

CDR3 length: 14
V gene: TRBV3-1
J gene: TRBJ2-5
clone size: .
D gene: .
CDR3 protein: CASSQVRTVETQYF
CDR3 DNA: TGTGCCAGCAGCCAGGTCCGGACGGTGGAGACCCAGTACTTC

CDR3 length: 14
V gene: TRBV27
J gene: TRBJ2-1
clone size: .
D gene: TRBD1
CDR3 protein: CASASGTVFNEQFF
CDR3 DNA: TGTGCCAGCGCGTCCGGGACAGTTTTCAATGAGCAGTTCTTC

CDR3 length: 16
V gene: TRBV29-1
J gene: TRBJ2-2
clone size: many
D gene: TRBD2
CDR3 protein: CSASSGLAGNTGELFF
CDR3 DNA: TGCAGCGCCTCCTCCGGCCTAGCGGGGAACACCGGGGAGCTGTTTTTT

CDR3 length: 15
V gene: TRBV7-6
J gene: TRBJ2-1
clone size: .
D gene: TRBD1
CDR3 protein: CASRRDRGMDNEQFF
CDR3 DNA: TGTGCCAGCAGACGGGACAGGGGGATGGACAATGAGCAGTTCTTC

CDR3 length: 15
V gene: TRBV15
J gene: TRBJ1-6
clone size: .
D gene: .
CDR3 protein: CATGGTEGGGSPLHF
CDR3 DNA: TGTGCCACCGGCGGGACCGAGGGTGGAGGTTCACCCCTCCACTTT

CDR3 length: 13
V gene: TRBV6-5
J gene: TRBJ2-2
clone size: many
D gene: TRBD2
CDR3 protein: CASSYQAGGRLFF
CDR3 DNA: TGTGCCAGCAGTTATCAGGCGGGAGGGCGGCTGTTTTTT

CDR3 length: 16
V gene: TRBV20-1
J gene: TRBJ1-6
clone size: .
D gene: TRBD1
CDR3 protein: CSAAGQGGAWRSPLHF
CDR3 DNA: TGCAGTGCTGCAGGACAGGGGGGGGCCTGGAGATCACCCCTCCACTTT

CDR3 length: 17
V gene: TRBV12-3/TRBV12-4
J gene: TRBJ2-7
clone size: .
D gene: .
CDR3 protein: CASRLAKSLGEGYEQYF
CDR3 DNA: TGTGCCAGCAGGCTAGCGAAAAGCCTGGGTGAGGGCTACGAGCAGTACTTC

CDR3 length: 15
V gene: TRBV9
J gene: TRBJ2-2
clone size: few
D gene: .
CDR3 protein: CASSVEVGGHGELFF
CDR3 DNA: TGTGCCAGCAGCGTAGAGGTGGGGGGTCACGGGGAGCTGTTTTTT

CDR3 length: 15
V gene: TRBV7-3
J gene: TRBJ2-5
clone size: .
D gene: TRBD2
CDR3 protein: CASSSGLAFQETQYF
CDR3 DNA: TGTGCCAGCAGCTCTGGACTAGCGTTTCAAGAGACCCAGTACTTC

CDR3 length: 16
V gene: TRBV10-3
J gene: TRBJ2-5
clone size: .
D gene: .
CDR3 protein: CAISGGRAYYEETQYF
CDR3 DNA: TGTGCCATCAGTGGCGGCAGGGCGTATTACGAAGAGACCCAGTACTTC

CDR3 length: 14
V gene: TRBV5-1
J gene: TRBJ2-1
clone size: .
D gene: .
CDR3 protein: CASSFRVGADEQFF
CDR3 DNA: TGCGCCAGCAGCTTCCGGGTAGGGGCGGATGAGCAGTTCTTC

CDR3 length: 16
V gene: TRBV12-3/TRBV12-4
J gene: TRBJ1-4
clone size: .
D gene: .
CDR3 protein: CASSGQFLPTNEKLFF
CDR3 DNA: TGTGCCAGCAGCGGACAGTTTCTCCCAACTAATGAAAAACTGTTTTTT

CDR3 length: 12
V gene: TRBV20-1
J gene: TRBJ2-1
clone size: few
D gene: TRBD2
CDR3 protein: CSDGLALNEQFF
CDR3 DNA: TGCAGTGATGGACTAGCGCTGAATGAGCAGTTCTTC

CDR3 length: 14
V gene: TRBV5-1
J gene: TRBJ1-1
clone size: few
D gene: .
CDR3 protein: CASSLVRQNTEAFF
CDR3 DNA: TGCGCCAGCAGCTTGGTTCGCCAGAACACTGAAGCTTTCTTT

CDR3 length: 13
V gene: TRBV7-6
J gene: TRBJ2-3
clone size: .
D gene: .
CDR3 protein: CASSFVEGDTQYF
CDR3 DNA: TGTGCCAGCAGCTTCGTAGAAGGGGATACGCAGTATTTT

CDR3 length: 14
V gene: TRBV7-9
J gene: TRBJ1-5
clone size: few
D gene: .
CDR3 protein: CASRLDRNNQPQHF
CDR3 DNA: TGTGCCAGCAGATTAGACAGGAACAATCAGCCCCAGCATTTT

CDR3 length: 15
V gene: TRBV3-1
J gene: TRBJ1-5
clone size: .
D gene: .
CDR3 protein: CASSQSGRGNQPQHF
CDR3 DNA: TGTGCCAGCAGCCAATCGGGCAGGGGCAATCAGCCCCAGCATTTT

CDR3 length: 15
V gene: TRBV27
J gene: TRBJ2-3
clone size: .
D gene: .
CDR3 protein: CASSRDQGRTDTQYF
CDR3 DNA: TGTGCCAGCAGTCGCGACCAGGGGAGGACAGATACGCAGTATTTT

CDR3 length: 15
V gene: TRBV20-1
J gene: TRBJ2-1
clone size: many
D gene: .
CDR3 protein: CSARDRWLVNNEQFF
CDR3 DNA: TGCAGTGCTAGAGATCGTTGGCTAGTCAACAATGAGCAGTTCTTC

CDR3 length: 14
V gene: TRBV30
J gene: TRBJ2-4
clone size: many
D gene: .
CDR3 protein: CAWSVKGSKNIQYF
CDR3 DNA: TGTGCCTGGAGTGTAAAAGGATCCAAAAACATTCAGTACTTC

CDR3 length: 16
V gene: TRBV7-8
J gene: TRBJ2-6
clone size: many
D gene: .
CDR3 protein: CASSFWGSSGANVLTF
CDR3 DNA: TGTGCCAGCAGCTTTTGGGGGAGCTCTGGGGCCAACGTCCTGACTTTC

CDR3 length: 17
V gene: TRBV12-3/TRBV12-4
J gene: TRBJ2-7
clone size: few
D gene: TRBD2
CDR3 protein: CASSLAYRTSGSYEQYF
CDR3 DNA: TGTGCCAGCAGTTTAGCGTACAGGACTAGCGGGAGTTACGAGCAGTACTTC

CDR3 length: 12
V gene: TRBV20-1
J gene: TRBJ2-5
clone size: .
D gene: .
CDR3 protein: CSAMDNQETQYF
CDR3 DNA: TGCAGTGCTATGGACAACCAAGAGACCCAGTACTTC

CDR3 length: 16
V gene: TRBV5-5
J gene: TRBJ2-3
clone size: .
D gene: .
CDR3 protein: CASSLGGTASTDTQYF
CDR3 DNA: TGTGCCAGCAGCTTGGGCGGGACAGCTAGCACAGATACGCAGTATTTT

CDR3 length: 17
V gene: TRBV5-1
J gene: TRBJ2-1
clone size: few
D gene: .
CDR3 protein: CASSFTSTGLTHNEQFF
CDR3 DNA: TGCGCCAGCAGCTTTACTTCTACGGGACTCACGCACAATGAGCAGTTCTTC

CDR3 length: 14
V gene: TRBV7-8
J gene: TRBJ2-7
clone size: few
D gene: TRBD2
CDR3 protein: CASSYFGRAYEQYF
CDR3 DNA: TGTGCCAGCAGTTATTTCGGGAGGGCCTACGAGCAGTACTTC

CDR3 length: 17
V gene: TRBV7-2
J gene: TRBJ2-1
clone size: .
D gene: TRBD2
CDR3 protein: CASSPWALAGGGNEQFF
CDR3 DNA: TGTGCCAGCAGCCCTTGGGCACTAGCGGGAGGGGGCAATGAGCAGTTCTTC

CDR3 length: 12
V gene: TRBV5-6
J gene: TRBJ2-7
clone size: many
D gene: .
CDR3 protein: CASSFAAYEQYF
CDR3 DNA: TGTGCCAGCAGCTTTGCAGCTTACGAGCAGTACTTC

CDR3 length: 15
V gene: TRBV11-2
J gene: TRBJ2-1
clone size: few
D gene: .
CDR3 protein: CASSPLGQSYNEQFF
CDR3 DNA: TGTGCCAGCAGCCCCCTCGGCCAGTCCTACAATGAGCAGTTCTTC

CDR3 length: 12
V gene: TRBV5-5
J gene: TRBJ2-7
clone size: few
D gene: .
CDR3 protein: CASSVLRGEQYF
CDR3 DNA: TGTGCCAGCAGCGTCCTGCGTGGCGAGCAGTACTTC

CDR3 length: 20
V gene: TRBV12-3/TRBV12-4
J gene: TRBJ2-7
clone size: few
D gene: TRBD2
CDR3 protein: CASTFEGTWSSGSSGYEQYF
CDR3 DNA: TGTGCCAGCACCTTCGAGGGTACTTGGTCTAGCGGGAGTTCGGGGTACGAGCAGTACTTC

CDR3 length: 14
V gene: TRBV12-3/TRBV12-4
J gene: TRBJ2-7
clone size: few
D gene: TRBD1
CDR3 protein: CASSAKTGAGEQYF
CDR3 DNA: TGTGCCAGCAGTGCAAAGACAGGGGCGGGTGAGCAGTACTTC

CDR3 length: 16
V gene: TRBV2
J gene: TRBJ2-5
clone size: .
D gene: TRBD1
CDR3 protein: CASSEAEYRGQETQYF
CDR3 DNA: TGTGCCAGCAGTGAAGCGGAGTACAGGGGGCAAGAGACCCAGTACTTC